The T cell receptor beta chain described here comes from a study of blood T cell repertoires in COVID-19. Germline CDR1 MNHEY, CDR2 SVGAGI. The CDR3 extends over 13 amino acids. With V trimmed by 0 bases and J by 8 bases, 0 bases remained unmatched. The method was immunoSEQ multiplex PCR; TCRdb's version includes in-frame clones alone and lacks a portion of them. The sample yields 250,000 to 350,000 clones, 88% seen once. One Seattle source followed patients from active infection through their disease course. The receptor's source is a woman in her 30s with COVID-19, enrolled during active disease. The specimen sequenced was peripheral blood. The rearrangement links TRBV6-5 to TRBJ1-2, with 10 bases matching TRBD1. For the CDR3, the DNA is TGTGCCAGCAGTTACTCGACAGGGGGCGGCTACACCTTC. Its protein is CASSYSTGGGYTF.